This TCR beta chain emerged from a study of T-cell memory formation after mild COVID-19 (dated by TCRdb to the early 2020s). Regarding the study in general: Most TCR sequence clusters were specific to one of the two donors. T-cell clones expanding and contracting after mild COVID-19 in a couple of donors were tracked by longitudinal TCRalpha and TCRbeta repertoire sequencing. The cohort was made up of two young adult volunteers, one female and one male, who were previously healthy.

The sample was run on an Illumina NovaSeq 6000. cDNA libraries for TCRalpha and TCRbeta were prepared by 5'RACE using constant-segment primers, with sample barcodes and unique molecular identifiers added. RNA was extracted from every sample with Trizol reagent. Amplification of the libraries took two PCR steps, and the second step added a second sample barcode plus Illumina TruSeq adapters. Libraries were sequenced on an Illumina NovaSeq with 2 x 150 bp paired-end reads. Under the source paper's analysis protocol: Reads were demultiplexed and collapsed into UMI-guided consensus sequences with migec v1.2.7. Using mixcr v2.1.11, the UMI consensuses were aligned to TRA and TRB V and J templates and assembled into clonotypes. A clonotype was counted as expanded or contracted only when both edgeR and NoisET called the clonotype significant, with the noise models trained on biological replicates. For edgeR calls, the cutoffs were a false discovery rate-adjusted p below 0.01 and a log2 fold-change threshold of 1. As an exploratory analysis of dynamics, PCA with hierarchical clustering was applied to max-normalized trajectories of the 1000 most abundant clonotypes. The CD4 or CD8 phenotype of responding clones was assigned using the separately sequenced CD4+ and CD8+ repertoires. TCRdb reanalyzed the raw reads on its own, using fastp at Q25 for trimming and MiXCR for clone calling, and kept in-frame beta chains. All rows with the same CDR3 protein become a single entry with the most common DNA and genes. What appears here as the V and J calls and clone size reflects TCRdb's work, not the paper's. In all, the sample holds roughly 52,000 distinct CDR3 sequences, and over 7.5% of those were seen once. The top ten clones comprise 0.9% to 1.5% of the sample.

According to the germline V gene, CDR1 reads SGHTA and CDR2 reads FQGNSA. The CDR3 spans 16 residues, from the cysteine through the phenylalanine. CDR3 DNA only is kept here, 48 bases in frame from base 1. The germline ends are 16 bases apart after V is trimmed by 5 bases and J by 0 bases. General findings and caveats noted by the study authors: Contracting CD4+ clones were found mainly in CM and EM memory subsets, while CD8+ clones were enriched in EMRA. Whether the second-wave clones peaking on day 37 were SARS-CoV-2 specific was not confirmed. From day 15 to 85, contracting clones showed balanced CD4/CD8 phenotypes, whereas a second wave of clones that expanded from day 15 to 37 leaned towards CD4+. The study included only two mild cases, and larger cohorts that include severe cases with pre-infection samples were judged to be necessary. Some responding clones were found in pre-infection memory, which suggests that pre-existing cross-reactive memory T cells took part in the SARS-CoV-2 response.

On this clonotype itself: Its specific antigen is unknown. Per-nucleotide qualities are absent, and no much larger clonotype sits a single base away.

Ficoll-Paque density gradient centrifugation was the method used to isolate PBMCs. The sample was PBMCs or a T cell subset sorted from them (not recorded which). This TCR was recovered from a man aged 18 to 30 who had mild COVID-19 (a few samples of this study predate the infection). The sample titles of this study are shuffled in the database, so cell type and time point are left out; the donor was told from shared clones. The rearrangement joined TRBV7-2 to TRBJ1-2; TRBD1 is possibly the D segment (5 matching bases). The bases read TGTGCCAGCAGCGAACCTCCGGGACTTGCTAACTATGGCTACACCTTC. Translated, this is CASSEPPGLANYGYTF.